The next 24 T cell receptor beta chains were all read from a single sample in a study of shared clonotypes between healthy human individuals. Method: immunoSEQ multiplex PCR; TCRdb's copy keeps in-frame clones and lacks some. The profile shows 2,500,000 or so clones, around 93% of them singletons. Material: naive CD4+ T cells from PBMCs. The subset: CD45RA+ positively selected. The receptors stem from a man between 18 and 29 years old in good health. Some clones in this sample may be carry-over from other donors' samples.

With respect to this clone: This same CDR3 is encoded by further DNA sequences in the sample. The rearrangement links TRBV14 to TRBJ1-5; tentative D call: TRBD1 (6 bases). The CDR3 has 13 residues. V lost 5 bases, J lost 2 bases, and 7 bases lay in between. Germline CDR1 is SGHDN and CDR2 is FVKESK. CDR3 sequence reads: CASSRTGNQPQHF. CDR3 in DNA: TGTGCCAGCAGCAGGACAGGCAATCAGCCCCAGCATTTT.

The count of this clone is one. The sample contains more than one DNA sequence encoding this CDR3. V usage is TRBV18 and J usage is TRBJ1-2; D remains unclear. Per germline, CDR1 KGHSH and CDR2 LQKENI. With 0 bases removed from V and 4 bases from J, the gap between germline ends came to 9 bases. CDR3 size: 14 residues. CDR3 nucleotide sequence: TGTGCCAGCTCACCACCCGGACGGAGCTATGGCTACACCTTC. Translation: CASSPPGRSYGYTF.

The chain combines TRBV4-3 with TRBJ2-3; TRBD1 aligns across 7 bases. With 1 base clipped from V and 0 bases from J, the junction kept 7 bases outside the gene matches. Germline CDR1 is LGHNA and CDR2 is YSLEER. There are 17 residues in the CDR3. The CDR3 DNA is TGCGCCAGCAGCCAAGTACTCGGGACAGCTAGCACAGATACGCAGTATTTT. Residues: CASSQVLGTASTDTQYF.

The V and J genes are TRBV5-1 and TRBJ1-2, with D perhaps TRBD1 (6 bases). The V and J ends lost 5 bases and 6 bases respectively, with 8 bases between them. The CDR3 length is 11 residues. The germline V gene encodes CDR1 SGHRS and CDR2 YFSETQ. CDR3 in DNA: TGCGCCAGCAGGGACAGCGATGGCTACACCTTC. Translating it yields CASRDSDGYTF.

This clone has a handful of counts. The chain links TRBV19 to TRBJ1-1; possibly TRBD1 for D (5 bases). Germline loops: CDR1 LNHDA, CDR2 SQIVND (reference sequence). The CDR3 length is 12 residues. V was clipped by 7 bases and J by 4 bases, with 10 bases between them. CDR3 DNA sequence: TGTGCCAGTAATCCCGGGGGCACTGAAGCTTTCTTT. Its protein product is CASNPGGTEAFF.

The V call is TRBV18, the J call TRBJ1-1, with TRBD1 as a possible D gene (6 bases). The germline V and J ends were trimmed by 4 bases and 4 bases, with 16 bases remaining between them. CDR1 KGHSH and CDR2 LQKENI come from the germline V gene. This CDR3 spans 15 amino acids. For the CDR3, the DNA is TGTGCCAGCTCACTAACCCGGGGGGCGACCACTGAAGCTTTCTTT. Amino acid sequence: CASSLTRGATTEAFF.

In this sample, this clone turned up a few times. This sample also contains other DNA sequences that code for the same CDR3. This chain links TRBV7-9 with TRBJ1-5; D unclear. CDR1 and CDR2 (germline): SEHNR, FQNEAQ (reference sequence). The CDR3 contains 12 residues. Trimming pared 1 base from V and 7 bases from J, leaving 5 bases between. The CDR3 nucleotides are TGTGCCAGCAGCTTAGGTCTCCAGCCCCAGCATTTT. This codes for CASSLGLQPQHF.

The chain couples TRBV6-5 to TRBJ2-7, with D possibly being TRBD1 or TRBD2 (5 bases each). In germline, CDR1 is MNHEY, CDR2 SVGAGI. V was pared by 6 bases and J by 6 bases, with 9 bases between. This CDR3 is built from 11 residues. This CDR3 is CASRAGTEQYF. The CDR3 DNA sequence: TGTGCCAGCAGGGCCGGGACCGAGCAGTACTTC.

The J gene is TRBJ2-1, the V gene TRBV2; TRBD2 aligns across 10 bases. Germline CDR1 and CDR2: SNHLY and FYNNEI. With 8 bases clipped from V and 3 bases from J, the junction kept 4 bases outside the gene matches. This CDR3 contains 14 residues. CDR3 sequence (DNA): TGTGCCAGCCTTCTAGCGGGAGTCTACAATGAGCAGTTCTTC. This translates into CASLLAGVYNEQFF. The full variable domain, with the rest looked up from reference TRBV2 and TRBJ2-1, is EPEVTQTPSHQVTQMGQEVILRCVPISNHLYFYWYRQILGQKVEFLVSFYNNEISEKSEIFDDQFSVERPDGSNFTLKIRSTKLEDSAMYFCASLLAGVYNEQFFGPGTRLTVL.

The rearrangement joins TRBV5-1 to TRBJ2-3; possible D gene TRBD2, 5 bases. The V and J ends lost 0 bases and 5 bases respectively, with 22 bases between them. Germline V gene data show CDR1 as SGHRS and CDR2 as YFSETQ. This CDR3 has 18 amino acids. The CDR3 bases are TGCGCCAGCAGCTTGGGCGGGTCGGTAGATACTACCGGAGATACGCAGTATTTT. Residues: CASSLGGSVDTTGDTQYF.

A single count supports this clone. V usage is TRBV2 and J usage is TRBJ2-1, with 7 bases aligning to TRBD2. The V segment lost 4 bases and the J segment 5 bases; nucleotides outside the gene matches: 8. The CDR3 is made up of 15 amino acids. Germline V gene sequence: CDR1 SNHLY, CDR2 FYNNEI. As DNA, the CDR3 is TGTGCCAGCAGTGCGGAGACTAGCAACCACAATGAGCAGTTCTTC. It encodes CASSAETSNHNEQFF. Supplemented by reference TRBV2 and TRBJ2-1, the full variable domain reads EPEVTQTPSHQVTQMGQEVILRCVPISNHLYFYWYRQILGQKVEFLVSFYNNEISEKSEIFDDQFSVERPDGSNFTLKIRSTKLEDSAMYFCASSAETSNHNEQFFGPGTRLTVL.

The CDR3 DNA follows: TGCGCCAGCAGCTTGGCCATATCAGGGGAGGTTGGCGAGCAGTACTTC. Translated, it gives CASSLAISGEVGEQYF. The chain couples TRBV5-1 to TRBJ2-7; D is possibly TRBD1 or TRBD2 (6 bases each). V lost 0 bases and J lost 6, with 19 bases in between. Germline values: CDR1 SGHRS, CDR2 YFSETQ. This CDR3 spans 16 amino acids.

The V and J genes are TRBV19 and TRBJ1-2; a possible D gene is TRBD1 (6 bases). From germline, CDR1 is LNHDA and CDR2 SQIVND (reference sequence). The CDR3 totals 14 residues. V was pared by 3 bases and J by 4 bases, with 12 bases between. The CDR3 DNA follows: TGTGCCAGTAGTATTGGACAGCCCATCTATGGCTACACCTTC. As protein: CASSIGQPIYGYTF.

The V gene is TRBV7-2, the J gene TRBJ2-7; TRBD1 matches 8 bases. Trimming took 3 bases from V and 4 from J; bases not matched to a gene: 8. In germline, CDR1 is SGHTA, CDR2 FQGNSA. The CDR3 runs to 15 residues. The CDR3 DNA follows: TGTGCCAGCAGCTTTGGACAGGGCCTTGGGTACGAGCAGTACTTC. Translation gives CASSFGQGLGYEQYF.

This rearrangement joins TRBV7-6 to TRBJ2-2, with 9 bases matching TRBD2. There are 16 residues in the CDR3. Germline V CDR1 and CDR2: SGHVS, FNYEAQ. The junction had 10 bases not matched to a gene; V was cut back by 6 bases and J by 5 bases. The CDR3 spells CASRPPGLARTGELFF. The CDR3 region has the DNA TGTGCCAGCAGACCTCCGGGACTAGCCCGGACCGGGGAGCTGTTTTTT.

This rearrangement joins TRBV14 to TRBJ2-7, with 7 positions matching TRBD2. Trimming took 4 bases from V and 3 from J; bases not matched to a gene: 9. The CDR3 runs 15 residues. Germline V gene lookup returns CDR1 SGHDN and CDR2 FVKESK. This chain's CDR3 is CASSPGASGNYEQYF. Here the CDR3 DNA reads TGTGCCAGCAGCCCCGGGGCTAGCGGAAACTACGAGCAGTACTTC.

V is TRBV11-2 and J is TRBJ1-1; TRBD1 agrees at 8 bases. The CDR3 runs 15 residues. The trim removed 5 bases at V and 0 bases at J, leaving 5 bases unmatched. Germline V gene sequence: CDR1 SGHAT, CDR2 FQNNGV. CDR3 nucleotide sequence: TGTGCCAGCAGCATCGCACAGGGGGTGAACACTGAAGCTTTCTTT. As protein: CASSIAQGVNTEAFF.

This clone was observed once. The CDR3 DNA is TGTGCCAGTAGCACATTGGAATATAGCAATCAGCCCCAGCATTTT. The encoded protein is CASSTLEYSNQPQHF. The chain joins TRBV19 to TRBJ1-5; no clear D gene. The CDR3 totals 15 residues. The V end lost 6 bases, the J end lost 0 bases, and 12 bases lay between the germline ends. From germline, CDR1 is LNHDA and CDR2 SQIVND (reference sequence).

The CDR3 spells CASSFSQLAGWETQYF. The CDR3 region has the DNA TGTGCCAGCAGCTTTAGCCAGCTAGCGGGATGGGAGACCCAGTACTTC. The chain links TRBV7-2 to TRBJ2-5; 9 bases are a match to TRBD2. The germline gives CDR1 SGHTA, CDR2 FQGNSA. The J segment lost 5 bases and the V segment lost 3 bases, leaving 10 bases of the junction unmatched. This CDR3 is built from 16 residues.

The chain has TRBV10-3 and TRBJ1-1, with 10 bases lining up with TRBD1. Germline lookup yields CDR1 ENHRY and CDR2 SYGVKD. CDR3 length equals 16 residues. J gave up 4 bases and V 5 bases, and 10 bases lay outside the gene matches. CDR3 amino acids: CAISRGQGFGGTEAFF. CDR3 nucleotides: TGTGCCATCAGTCGGGGACAGGGGTTCGGAGGCACTGAAGCTTTCTTT.

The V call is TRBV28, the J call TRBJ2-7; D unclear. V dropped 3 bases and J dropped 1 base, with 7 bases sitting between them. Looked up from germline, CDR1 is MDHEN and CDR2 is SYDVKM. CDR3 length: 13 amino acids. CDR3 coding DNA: TGTGCCAGCAGTTTTGGGGTGTCCTACGAGCAGTACTTC. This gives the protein CASSFGVSYEQYF.

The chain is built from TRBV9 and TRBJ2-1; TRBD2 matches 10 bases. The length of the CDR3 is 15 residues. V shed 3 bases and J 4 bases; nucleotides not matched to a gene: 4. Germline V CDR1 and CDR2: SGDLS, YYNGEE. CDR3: CASSAGLARYNEQFF. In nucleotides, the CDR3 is TGTGCCAGCAGCGCGGGACTAGCGAGATACAATGAGCAGTTCTTC.

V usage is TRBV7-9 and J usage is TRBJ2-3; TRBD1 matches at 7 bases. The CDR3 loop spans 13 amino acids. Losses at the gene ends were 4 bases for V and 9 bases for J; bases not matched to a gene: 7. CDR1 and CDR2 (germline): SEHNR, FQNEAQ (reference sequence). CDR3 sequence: CASSSSTGATQYF. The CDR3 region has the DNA TGTGCCAGCAGCTCCTCTACAGGGGCGACGCAGTATTTT.

CDR3 loop: CASSKQSYYEQYF. In nucleotides, the CDR3 is TGTGCCAGCAGCAAACAGAGTTACTACGAGCAGTACTTC. The V gene is TRBV27, the J gene TRBJ2-7; D is undetermined. The CDR3 extends over 13 amino acids. The V gene lost 6 bases and the J gene lost 3 bases, with 12 bases spanning the gap. Germline CDR1 reads MNHEY; CDR2 reads SMNVEV (reference sequence).